This T cell receptor beta chain was sequenced during a study of T cells in Graves' hyperthyroidism and ophthalmopathy. Study context: Peripheral blood draws took place at initial diagnosis, ahead of any treatment. Points from the study as a whole: Ophthalmopathy was separated from stable hyperthyroidism by a 13 V-J model.

Looked up from germline, CDR1 is LGHDT and CDR2 is YNNKEL (reference sequence). The CDR3 length is 14 residues. Trimming stripped 3 bases from V and 7 bases from J, with 15 bases between. PBMCs were obtained from over 8.5 ml fresh peripheral blood. Amplification yielded TCR beta CDR3 regions, with RNA transcripts as the source. HTBI primers were the set used in a first-round RT-PCR of the TCR CDR3. Each CDR3 protein is one row after TCRdb ran MiXCR on the multiplex PCR reads. The data show approximately 570,000 distinct CDR3 sequences, 15% to 20% seen once. This clonotype was counted at least ten times. The target antigen is unknown.

The source material was blood. The gene calls are TRBV3-1 and TRBJ2-5; D uncertain. The TCR originated in a man between 40 and 49 years old with Graves' ophthalmopathy. The CDR3 nucleotides are TGTGCCAGCAGCCAGAGTCCCGGTGAAGGGACCCAGTACTTC. This gives the protein CASSQSPGEGTQYF.